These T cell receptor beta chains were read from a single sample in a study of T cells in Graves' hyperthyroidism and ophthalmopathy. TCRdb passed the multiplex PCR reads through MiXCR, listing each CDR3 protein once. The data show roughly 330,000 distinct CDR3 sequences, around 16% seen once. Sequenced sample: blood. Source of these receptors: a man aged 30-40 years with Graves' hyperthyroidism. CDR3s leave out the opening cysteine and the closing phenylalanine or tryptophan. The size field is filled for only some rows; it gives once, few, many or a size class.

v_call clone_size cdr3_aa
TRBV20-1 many SAKTTYEQY
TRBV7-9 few ASTPGGGVINNEQF
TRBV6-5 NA ASSYRENTGELF
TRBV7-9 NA ASSQGFHGIASEQY
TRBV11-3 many ASSLVSGGKVTEAF
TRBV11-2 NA ASSLDEGTL
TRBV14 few ARGQGNTEAF
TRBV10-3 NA AITEGLAGGGSYNEQF
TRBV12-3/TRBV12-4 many ASSLGGTGPLEQY
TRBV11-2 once ASSPPGLGGNNEQF
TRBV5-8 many ASSSRQGVSTDTQY
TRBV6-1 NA ASSPRGYSNQPQH
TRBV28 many ASSKGQPILH
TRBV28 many ASSFRAGLYNEQF
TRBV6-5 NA ASSYSLGDEQY
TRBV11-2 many ASSHPRNSYEQY
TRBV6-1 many ASNEAGRNTEAF
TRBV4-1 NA ASSQDTSGLSTGELF
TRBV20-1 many SARAGAGEQY
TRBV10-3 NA ATTNPERESSYEQY
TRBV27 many ASSLGGSYYEQY
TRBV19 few ASSIKGPSSVSGVYNEQF
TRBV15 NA ATTRGLNTEAF
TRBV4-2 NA ASSQDPPNGGYNSPLH
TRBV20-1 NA SASRGSSTDTQY
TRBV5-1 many ASSFRRDLPQNGYT
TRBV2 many AKQGFSSYNEQF
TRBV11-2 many ASSFQQGARH
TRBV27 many ASSRTGSQPQH
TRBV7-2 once ASSWAGSGNQPQH
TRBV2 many ASSSRGLKDNEQF